The 23 T cell receptor beta chains listed next were all sequenced from one sample in a study of molecular identifiers for immune sequencing clone quantification (dated by TCRdb to between 2017 and 2018). To prepare the library, PCR was applied. The sequencing machine was an Illumina HiSeq 4000. In-frame beta chains were kept once TCRdb had trimmed the public reads at Q25 with fastp and called clones with MiXCR. Each CDR3 protein gets just one entry, which takes the most common genes and DNA from the rows behind it. Here the sample has approximately 60,000 distinct CDR3 sequences; roughly a fifth occur a single time. Of the sample, about 1.5% is held by the ten largest clones. The sequenced sample consisted of naive CD8+ T cells from blood, with Jurkat cell RNA spiked in. The meaning of the sample's cell subset or site label: FACS-sorted CD8+CD4-CCR7+CD45RA+ naive T cells. The source is a human donor in good health. Some libraries in this study had Jurkat cell RNA spiked in.

A note on this clonotype: Sequence at one end of the junction differs from germline and may be a read error. The chain couples TRBV24-1 to TRBJ2-2; the D gene is possibly TRBD2 (5 bases). The CDR3 totals 17 residues. Per the germline V gene, CDR1 is KGHDR and CDR2 is SFDVKD. The CDR3 is CATSDLTSRGNTGELLF. The CDR3 nucleotides read TGTGCCACCAGTGATTTGACCTCCCGGGGAAACACCGGGGAGCTGCTTTTT.

At least ten counts were recorded for this clonotype. The chain carries TRBV6-1 and TRBJ2-7; no reliable D call. In germline, CDR1 is MNHNS, CDR2 SASEGT. The CDR3 has 15 amino acids. V lost 2 bases and J 3 bases, leaving 14 bases between the germline ends. CDR3 DNA: TGTGCCAGCAGTGAACGCCCGGGTCCGTACTACGAGCAGTACTTC. This sequence encodes CASSERPGPYYEQYF.

This chain connects TRBV24-1 to TRBJ2-2; 10 positions agree with TRBD1. The CDR3 totals 16 residues. Trimming removed 4 bases from V and 6 bases from J; junction bases left unmatched: 7. Germline V gives CDR1 KGHDR, CDR2 SFDVKD. The CDR3 loop is CATSEWDRGVSGELFF. The CDR3 region has the DNA TGTGCCACCAGTGAGTGGGACAGGGGAGTTTCCGGGGAGCTGTTTTTT.

This clonotype has only a few counts. The rearrangement uses TRBV7-9 and TRBJ2-1, with D possibly matching TRBD1 (6 bases). Germline-derived CDR1 and CDR2 are SEHNR and FQNEAQ (reference sequence). The CDR3 has 15 amino acids. Trimming took off 5 bases at V and 6 bases at J, with 17 bases between the two ends. CDR3 DNA: TGTGCCAGCAGCCAAATACAGGGTGCCATCAATGAGCAGTTCTTC. Amino acid sequence: CASSQIQGAINEQFF.

This clonotype came up many times. The rearrangement joins TRBV29-1 to TRBJ2-3; D call uncertain. Germline CDR1 is SQVTM and CDR2 is ANQGSEA. V gave up 6 bases and J gave up 1 base, with 14 bases separating them. The CDR3 extends over 14 amino acids. DNA of the CDR3: TGCAGCGTCGGTACTACTTCGGGCACAGATACGCAGTATTTT. It translates to CSVGTTSGTDTQYF.

Many counts were recorded for this clonotype. The chain has TRBV3-1 and TRBJ2-5; 16 nucleotides line up with TRBD2. This CDR3 spans 18 amino acids. The V gene end was trimmed by 0 bases and the J gene end by 7 bases; junction bases not matched to a gene: 8. From germline, CDR1 is LGHDT and CDR2 YNNKEL (reference sequence). This CDR3 is CASSQEGLAGGYLATQYF. DNA for the CDR3: TGTGCCAGCAGCCAAGAGGGACTAGCGGGAGGGTACCTCGCGACCCAGTACTTC.

V usage is TRBV12-3 or TRBV12-4 and J usage is TRBJ2-3, with unresolved D. The CDR3 totals 12 residues. Trimming took off 3 bases at V and 8 bases at J, with 9 bases between the two ends. The CDR3: CASSFDSGTQYF. CDR3 DNA: TGTGCCAGCAGTTTCGATTCTGGTACGCAGTATTTT.

This clonotype was counted many times. The chain combines TRBV7-9 with TRBJ2-3; 8 positions agree with TRBD1. Germline trimming cut 5 bases from V and 1 base from J; bases unmatched to any gene: 5. Germline V lookup: CDR1 SEHNR, CDR2 FQNEAQ (reference sequence). This CDR3 is built from 15 residues. The CDR3 region has the DNA TGTGCCAGCAGCGTCGGGACAGGCGGCACAGATACGCAGTATTTT. It is translated as CASSVGTGGTDTQYF.

This clonotype was found once. A much larger clonotype is one base distant, so this may be a read error. V gene TRBV29-1 combines with J gene TRBJ2-7; TRBD2 matches at 8 bases. Germline V gives CDR1 SQVTM, CDR2 ANQGSEA. The CDR3 extends over 13 amino acids. CDR3 residues: CGVELADSYEQYF. The CDR3 nucleotides are TGCGGCGTTGAACTAGCGGACTCCTACGAGCAGTACTTC.

At least ten counts were recorded for this clonotype. This chain uses TRBV5-1 with TRBJ2-2; no firm D call. The CDR3 contains 16 residues. CDR1 SGHRS and CDR2 YFSETQ come from the germline V gene. V lost 4 bases and J 3 bases, leaving 16 bases between the germline ends. CDR3 DNA sequence: TGCGCCAGCAGCCCTATAGACCCCTTAGACACCGGGGAGCTGTTTTTT. This sequence encodes CASSPIDPLDTGELFF.

The V and J genes are TRBV13 and TRBJ2-1; no definite D call. Trimming pared 2 bases from V and 4 bases from J, leaving 9 bases between. This CDR3 is built from 14 residues. CDR1 and CDR2 (germline): PRHDT, FYEKMQ (reference sequence). The DNA for the CDR3 is TGTGCCAGCAGCTTACGTTTGGGTTACAATGAGCAGTTCTTC. Its translation: CASSLRLGYNEQFF.

This clonotype was seen a handful of times. This may stem from a read error, because a much larger clone lies one nucleotide away. The V call is TRBV14, the J call TRBJ2-7; D remains ambiguous. V lost 7 bases to trimming and J lost 2 bases, with 21 bases between them. The CDR3 has 16 residues. The germline V gene encodes CDR1 SGHDN and CDR2 FVKESK. The CDR3 DNA reads TGTGCCAGCAACCCATCCCGCTCAAGCAGCCCCTACGAGCAGTACTTC. As protein: CASNPSRSSSPYEQYF.

With respect to this clonotype: A much more abundant neighbour one base away suggests this may be a read error. This chain connects TRBV20-1 to TRBJ2-1; D might be TRBD1 or TRBD2, each matching 5 bases. CDR3 size: 15 residues. Trimming stripped 5 bases from V and 5 bases from J, with 19 bases between. Germline CDR1 is DFQATT and CDR2 is SNEGSKA (reference sequence). This CDR3 is CSAGGRLGTHNEQFF. The DNA of the CDR3 is TGCAGTGCTGGAGGCCGACTCGGGACCCACAATGAGCAGTTCTTC.

Points on this clonotype: The junction shows a germline mismatch at one end, possibly a read error. This chain links TRBV5-6 with TRBJ2-1; TRBD2 aligns across 10 bases. CDR1 and CDR2 from the germline V gene are SGHDT and YYEEEE. CDR3 length equals 17 residues. As DNA, the CDR3 is TGTGCCAGCAGCTTGGCCAACGGACTAGCGGTGTACAGTGAGCAGTTCTTC. This encodes CASSLANGLAVYSEQFF.

Many counts were recorded for this clonotype. V gene TRBV19 combines with J gene TRBJ2-1, with 15 bases lining up with TRBD2. The CDR3 covers 17 residues. With V trimmed by 3 bases and J by 8 bases, 8 bases remained unmatched. Germline V gene data show CDR1 as LNHDA and CDR2 as SQIVND (reference sequence). DNA of the CDR3: TGTGCCAGTAGTATCGGACTAGCGGGAGGGATCTGGCATGAGCAGTTCTTC. It codes for CASSIGLAGGIWHEQFF.

The gene calls are TRBV5-1 and TRBJ2-7; 10 positions match TRBD2. The CDR3 length is 15 residues. Germline trimming cut 2 bases from V and 0 bases from J; bases unmatched to any gene: 2. Germline V gene lookup returns CDR1 SGHRS and CDR2 YFSETQ. The CDR3 coding sequence is TGCGCCAGCAGCTTTTGGACTAGCGGCTCCTACGAGCAGTACTTC. It translates to CASSFWTSGSYEQYF. The entire variable domain, with the rest obtained from reference TRBV5-1 and TRBJ2-7, is as follows: KAGVTQTPRYLIKTRGQQVTLSCSPISGHRSVSWYQQTPGQGLQFLFEYFSETQRNKGNFPGRFSGRQFSNSRSEMNVSTLELGDSALYLCASSFWTSGSYEQYFGPGTRLTVT.

J is TRBJ2-1 and V is TRBV21-1; no DNA check was done on the table's D call, TRBD2. TRBV21-1 is listed as a pseudogene. The CDR3 is made up of 15 amino acids. The DNA for the CDR3 is TGTGCCAGCAGCAAAGGACTCCCCTCCTACAATGAGCAGTTCTTC. Translated, it gives CASSKGLPSYNEQFF.

This rearrangement joins TRBV28 to TRBJ2-1; a weak D match, TRBD1 (5 bases). CDR1 and CDR2 (germline): MDHEN, SYDVKM. The length of the CDR3 is 13 residues. Trimming cost V 9 bases and J 12 bases, with 21 bases left between them. CDR3 bases: TGTGCCAGTAAATCGACAGACACAATGAGGCAGTTCTTC. Translated, it gives CASKSTDTMRQFF.

This clonotype was found many times. This chain connects TRBV13 to TRBJ2-3; 10 positions agree with TRBD2. CDR3 length equals 16 residues. CDR1 is PRHDT and CDR2 is FYEKMQ in the germline V gene (reference sequence). J gave up 2 bases and V 4 bases, and 6 bases lay outside the gene matches. The DNA for the CDR3 is TGTGCCAGCAGCTCTAGGACTAGCGGAATCACAGATACGCAGTATTTT. Translation gives CASSSRTSGITDTQYF.

In this sample, this clonotype turned up a few times. The rearrangement joins TRBV28 to TRBJ1-5, with 8 bases lining up with TRBD1. CDR3 length: 14 residues. The trim removed 5 bases at V and 7 bases at J, leaving 7 bases unmatched. In germline, CDR1 is MDHEN, CDR2 SYDVKM. Here the CDR3 reads CASSGDRTHQPQHF. In nucleotides, the CDR3 is TGTGCCAGCAGTGGGGACAGGACACACCAGCCCCAGCATTTT.

A word on this clonotype: With a much larger clone just one base away, this may be a read error. The chain employs TRBV7-9 and TRBJ2-1, with 7 bases that match TRBD2. CDR1 is SEHNR and CDR2 is FQNEAQ in the germline V gene (reference sequence). This CDR3 contains 13 residues. CDR3 sequence reads: CATERDSYSEQFF. The CDR3 DNA reads as TGTGCCACTGAGCGGGATTCCTACAGTGAGCAGTTCTTC.

This rearrangement joins TRBV5-6 to TRBJ1-2; 7 nucleotides match TRBD1. V dropped 6 bases and J dropped 2; count of bases not matched to a gene: 10. CDR1 and CDR2 from the germline V gene are SGHDT and YYEEEE. There are 15 residues in the CDR3. The DNA of the CDR3 is TGTGCCAGCACCATCGCCGGGACAGACAACTATGGCTACACCTTC. As protein: CASTIAGTDNYGYTF.

This rearrangement joins TRBV28 to TRBJ2-1; a weak D match, TRBD2 (6 bases). V was pared by 4 bases and J by 3 bases, with 13 bases between. Germline CDR1 reads MDHEN; CDR2 reads SYDVKM. This CDR3 has 15 residues. The CDR3, as DNA: TGTGCCAGCAGTTACAAGAGCGGGCGCTACAATGAGCAGTTCTTC. The encoded protein is CASSYKSGRYNEQFF.